These T cell receptor beta chains were read from a single sample in a study of blood T cell repertoires in COVID-19. The table came from immunoSEQ multiplex PCR; TCRdb's copy has only in-frame clones and leaves some out. The profile shows about 60,000 clones, approximately 85% of them singletons. The specimen sequenced was peripheral blood. These TCRs come from a man aged 50 to 59 with active COVID-19. Each CDR3 is given with its conserved first and last residue. D genes are given only for firm matches. Clone size is stated in some rows and not others, as once, few, many or a class when expanded.

J: TRBJ2-5; D: TRBD2; size: NA; V: TRBV3-1/TRBV3-2; CDR3: CASSLLAYQETQYF; DNA: TGTGCCAGCAGCCTACTAGCGTACCAAGAGACCCAGTACTTC
J: TRBJ1-2; D: NA; size: NA; V: TRBV7-2; CDR3: CASSPNPGGYTF; DNA: TGTGCCAGCAGCCCTAATCCGGGTGGCTACACCTTC
J: TRBJ1-2; D: TRBD1; size: NA; V: TRBV5-1; CDR3: CASSKGDSLPGGYGYTF; DNA: TGCGCCAGCTCCAAGGGGGACAGCCTTCCCGGAGGCTATGGCTACACCTTC
J: TRBJ1-6; D: NA; size: NA; V: TRBV14; CDR3: CASSQLYNSPLHF; DNA: TGTGCCAGCAGCCAACTCTATAATTCACCCCTCCACTTT
J: TRBJ2-7; D: NA; size: NA; V: TRBV11-2; CDR3: CASSSSREQYF; DNA: TGTGCCAGCAGCTCAAGTCGGGAGCAGTACTTC
J: TRBJ1-1; D: TRBD1; size: NA; V: TRBV5-6; CDR3: CASSADRLWDRGENTEAFF; DNA: TGTGCCAGCAGCGCAGACAGACTTTGGGACAGGGGAGAGAACACTGAAGCTTTCTTT
J: TRBJ2-1; D: TRBD1; size: NA; V: TRBV18; CDR3: CASSRNKLGQGGSGEQFF; DNA: TGTGCCAGCTCACGGAACAAGTTAGGACAGGGGGGATCTGGTGAGCAGTTCTTC
J: TRBJ2-5; D: NA; size: NA; V: TRBV3-1/TRBV3-2; CDR3: CASSHPTGETQYF; DNA: TGTGCCAGCAGCCACCCGACTGGTGAGACCCAGTACTTC
J: TRBJ2-2; D: NA; size: once; V: TRBV9; CDR3: CASSLDAGPTGELFF; DNA: TGTGCCAGCAGCCTCGACGCGGGGCCCACCGGGGAGCTGTTTTTT
J: TRBJ2-1; D: NA; size: NA; V: TRBV6-5; CDR3: CASRWTADSYNEQFF; DNA: TGTGCCAGCAGGTGGACAGCCGACTCCTACAATGAGCAGTTCTTC
J: TRBJ1-2; D: NA; size: NA; V: TRBV2; CDR3: CASTPQGRGDGGYTF; DNA: TGTGCCAGCACACCTCAGGGCAGGGGTGACGGTGGCTACACCTTC
J: TRBJ2-7; D: TRBD1; size: once; V: TRBV5-4; CDR3: CASRPQTGGNEQYF; DNA: TGTGCCAGCAGGCCCCAGACAGGGGGGAACGAGCAGTACTTC
J: TRBJ1-5; D: NA; size: once; V: TRBV20-1; CDR3: CSASSSHYSNQPQHF; DNA: TGCAGTGCTAGTTCCAGCCACTATAGCAATCAGCCCCAGCATTTT
J: TRBJ1-6; D: NA; size: few; V: TRBV5-6; CDR3: CASSAGLANSPLHF; DNA: TGTGCCAGCAGCGCAGGTCTAGCTAATTCACCCCTCCACTTT
J: TRBJ2-7; D: TRBD1; size: NA; V: TRBV18; CDR3: CASSPVGQGFAYEQYF; DNA: TGTGCCAGCTCACCAGTCGGACAGGGCTTTGCCTACGAGCAGTACTTC
J: TRBJ1-1; D: TRBD1; size: NA; V: TRBV18; CDR3: CASSRDRVENTEAFF; DNA: TGTGCCAGCTCACGCGACAGGGTGGAGAACACTGAAGCTTTCTTT
J: TRBJ1-1; D: TRBD1; size: NA; V: TRBV28; CDR3: CASTLRGQAFF; DNA: TGTGCCAGCACCCTCAGGGGGCAGGCTTTCTTT
J: TRBJ1-2; D: NA; size: NA; V: TRBV6-2/TRBV6-3; CDR3: CASSRSSGGYTF; DNA: TGTGCCAGCAGTCGGAGCTCGGGGGGCTACACCTTC
J: TRBJ2-7; D: TRBD1; size: NA; V: TRBV5-4; CDR3: CASSLSAGQGVYEQYF; DNA: TGTGCCAGCAGCCTCTCGGCGGGACAGGGGGTCTACGAGCAGTACTTC
J: TRBJ2-5; D: TRBD2; size: NA; V: TRBV12-3/TRBV12-4; CDR3: CASSLRGGTQYF; DNA: TGTGCCAGCAGTTTACGGGGGGGGACCCAGTACTTC
J: TRBJ2-2; D: TRBD1; size: NA; V: TRBV6-2/TRBV6-3; CDR3: CASSQQGGSNTGELFF; DNA: TGTGCCAGCAGCCAACAGGGGGGATCGAACACCGGGGAGCTGTTTTTT
J: TRBJ2-2; D: NA; size: NA; V: TRBV27; CDR3: CASSTLANTGELFF; DNA: TGTGCCAGCAGTACGCTAGCGAACACCGGGGAGCTGTTTTTT
J: TRBJ1-1; D: TRBD1; size: NA; V: TRBV30; CDR3: CAWSKDRKTEAFF; DNA: TGTGCCTGGAGTAAGGACAGGAAGACTGAAGCTTTCTTT
J: TRBJ1-3; D: NA; size: few; V: TRBV25-1; CDR3: CASSEFYFSSGNTIYF; DNA: TGTGCCAGCAGTGAATTTTACTTTAGCTCTGGAAACACCATATATTTT
J: TRBJ1-2; D: TRBD1; size: NA; V: TRBV25-1; CDR3: CASSLMGQVGYTF; DNA: TGTGCCAGCAGTCTTATGGGACAGGTTGGCTACACCTTC
J: TRBJ1-6; D: NA; size: NA; V: TRBV6-2/TRBV6-3; CDR3: CASSLISGPTSGSPLHF; DNA: TGTGCCAGCAGTCTTATAAGTGGGCCGACCTCAGGGTCACCCCTCCACTTT